This T cell receptor beta chain was recorded in a study of CD8+ T cells in alopecia areata. Study-wide background: Tofacitinib administration persisted for 6 to 18 months, succeeded by 6 months off drug.

In each case, RNA was isolated and then reverse transcribed into cDNA as the sequencing template. Clones were sequenced by immunoSEQ multiplex PCR, and TCRdb holds only the in-frame ones, with some missing. This table holds under 200,000 clones, approximately 60% found once. Treatment here: oral pan-JAK inhibitor, 5-10 mg twice daily. Germline V gene lookup returns CDR1 SGHRS and CDR2 YFSETQ. The CDR3 has 13 amino acids. After removal of 4 bases from V and 6 bases from J, the junction contained 4 bases not matched to a gene. The specimen was CD4+ T cells sorted from blood, collected at week 24, from a patient treated with tofacitinib. The chain couples TRBV5-1 to TRBJ1-2; 9 bases align to TRBD1. The sequence derives from a human donor with alopecia areata. The CDR3, as DNA: TGCGCCAGCAGCCCTGACAGGGGGAATGGCTACACCTTC. It specifies CASSPDRGNGYTF.